In this sample, the clone carrying this T cell receptor (beta chain) turned up a few times. Its antigen is as yet unknown. Profiled with immunoSEQ multiplex PCR; TCRdb holds only in-frame clones, not every one. The sample includes 21,000 or so clones, roughly 69% of them seen just once. This specimen comes from a study of regulatory dendritic cells for organ transplantation. Study-level results: Naive CD4+ and CD8+ repertoires were highly diverse; memory CD8+ was most oligoclonal.

The germline CDR1 and CDR2 sequences are SGHVS and FNYEAQ. V was shortened by 0 bases and J by 9 bases, with 15 bases between the two germline ends. CDR3 length equals 16 residues. The J gene is TRBJ1-6, the V gene TRBV7-6; D possibly corresponds to TRBD1 (5 bases). Sequenced: memory CD4+ T cells from blood. Subset specified: CD45RO+ memory T cells. The sequence was obtained from a human donor in good health. CDR3 protein: CASSLAGTGVGSPLHF. CDR3 sequence (DNA): TGTGCCAGCAGCTTAGCGGGTACGGGGGTGGGTTCACCCCTCCACTTT.